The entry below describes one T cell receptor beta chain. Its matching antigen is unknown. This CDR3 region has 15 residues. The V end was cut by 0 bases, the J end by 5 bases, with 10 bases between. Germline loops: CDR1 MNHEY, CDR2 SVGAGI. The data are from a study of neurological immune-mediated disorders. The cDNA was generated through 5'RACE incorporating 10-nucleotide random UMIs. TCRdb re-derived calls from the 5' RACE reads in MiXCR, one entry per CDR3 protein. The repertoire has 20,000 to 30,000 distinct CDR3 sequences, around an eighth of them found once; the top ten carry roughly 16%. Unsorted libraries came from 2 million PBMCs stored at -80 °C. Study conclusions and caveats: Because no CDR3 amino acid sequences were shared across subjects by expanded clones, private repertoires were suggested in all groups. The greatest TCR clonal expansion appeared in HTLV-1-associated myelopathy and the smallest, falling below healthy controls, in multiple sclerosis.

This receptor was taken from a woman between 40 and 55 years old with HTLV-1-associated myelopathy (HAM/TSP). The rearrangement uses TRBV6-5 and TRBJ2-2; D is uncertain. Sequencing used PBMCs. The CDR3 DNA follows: TGTGCCAGCAGTTACTCTACAACATGGACCGGGGAGCTGTTTTTT. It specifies CASSYSTTWTGELFF.